This T cell receptor beta chain was identified during a study of tumor and adjacent non-tumor tissue in lung cancer. Whole-study context: Samples averaged roughly 4.2 million productive TCRbeta reads each. Findings of the study overall: Tumor TCR diversity, when higher, was linked to shorter survival. Normal lung showed higher cumulative top 100 clone frequency than tumor. Significantly higher TCR diversity was found in tumor than normal lung.

About this clonotype: Its antigen is unknown. A read error may produce the germline difference seen at one junction end.

This sample's RNA came from whole unsorted tissue. More than 3 cm separated this lung sample from the edge of the tumor. A modified ARM-PCR protocol with three rounds of nested PCR amplified TCRbeta. TCRdb reanalysed the multiplex PCR reads using MiXCR and keeps one entry per CDR3 protein. The sample gives 80,000 or so distinct CDR3 sequences, about 82% of which show up once; 40% to 65% is in the top ten. Germline CDR1 and CDR2: SQVTM and ANQGSEA. The CDR3 has 12 amino acids. The clonotype comes from a man between 60 and 75 years old with non-small cell lung cancer. The rearrangement links TRBV29-1 to TRBJ2-3, with a tentative D call TRBD2 (5 bases). Material for sequencing was distant non-tumor lung tissue. The CDR3 loop reads CSASPSTYTQYF. The CDR3 DNA sequence: TGCAGCGCTTCCCCTAGCACATATACGCAGTATTTT.